This T cell receptor (beta chain) originates from a study of T cell clonotyping in hematopoietic cell transplantation. Clones were read by immunoSEQ multiplex PCR, and TCRdb kept only the in-frame ones, dropping some. The sample has approximately 12,000 clones, nearly 90% seen once. J lost 7 bases, V lost 3 bases, and 0 bases had no gene match. The CDR3 covers 11 residues. The germline gives CDR1 DFQATT, CDR2 SNEGSKA (reference sequence). The chain links TRBV20-1 to TRBJ2-4, with 7 nucleotides matching TRBD2. This TCR came from a female patient aged 60 to 70 who had an allogeneic stem cell transplant from an unrelated donor, so the T cells may come from the graft donor. Some clones in this sample may be carry-over from other donors' samples. The sequences come from PBMCs, collected 100 days after allogeneic stem cell transplant. This CDR3 is CSARRGNIQYF. CDR3 DNA: TGCAGTGCTAGGCGGGGGAACATTCAGTACTTC.